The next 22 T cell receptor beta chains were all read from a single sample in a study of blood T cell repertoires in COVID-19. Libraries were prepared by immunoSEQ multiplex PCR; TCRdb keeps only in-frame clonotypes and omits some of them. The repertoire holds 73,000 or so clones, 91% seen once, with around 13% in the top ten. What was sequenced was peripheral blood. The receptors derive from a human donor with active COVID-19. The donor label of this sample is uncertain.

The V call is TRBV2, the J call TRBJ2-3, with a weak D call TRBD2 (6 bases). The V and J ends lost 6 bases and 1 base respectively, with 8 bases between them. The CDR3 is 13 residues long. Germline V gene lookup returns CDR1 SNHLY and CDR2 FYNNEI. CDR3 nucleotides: TGTGCCAGCAGGCCGGGGGGCACAGATACGCAGTATTTT. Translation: CASRPGGTDTQYF.

This CDR3 is CASSLGLGNTGELFF. CDR3 DNA: TGTGCCAGCAGCTTAGGGCTAGGGAACACCGGGGAGCTGTTTTTT. This chain connects TRBV7-7 to TRBJ2-2; D call uncertain. Germline V CDR1 and CDR2: SSHAT, FNYEAQ (reference sequence). V was shortened by 1 base and J by 1 base, with 7 bases between the two germline ends. The CDR3 spans 15 residues.

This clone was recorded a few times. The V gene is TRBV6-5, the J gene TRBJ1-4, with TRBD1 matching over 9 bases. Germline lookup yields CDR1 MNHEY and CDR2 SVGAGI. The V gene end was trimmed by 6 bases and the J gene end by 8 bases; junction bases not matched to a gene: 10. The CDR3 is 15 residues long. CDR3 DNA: TGTGCCAGCAGCGGACGACAGGGGGAGAGCGAAAAACTGTTTTTT. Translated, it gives CASSGRQGESEKLFF.

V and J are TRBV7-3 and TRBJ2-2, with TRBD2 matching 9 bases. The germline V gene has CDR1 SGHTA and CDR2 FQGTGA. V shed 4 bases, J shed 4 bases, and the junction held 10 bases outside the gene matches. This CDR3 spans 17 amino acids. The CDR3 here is CASSSQGGSGSTGELFF. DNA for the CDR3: TGTGCCAGCAGCTCCCAGGGGGGTAGCGGGAGCACCGGGGAGCTGTTTTTT.

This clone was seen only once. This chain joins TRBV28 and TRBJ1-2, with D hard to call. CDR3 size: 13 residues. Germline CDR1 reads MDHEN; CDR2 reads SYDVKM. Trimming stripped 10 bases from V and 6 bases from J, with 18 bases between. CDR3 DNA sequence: TGTGCCATCCTCGCCTCGGGGAGGGATGGCTACACCTTC. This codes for CAILASGRDGYTF.

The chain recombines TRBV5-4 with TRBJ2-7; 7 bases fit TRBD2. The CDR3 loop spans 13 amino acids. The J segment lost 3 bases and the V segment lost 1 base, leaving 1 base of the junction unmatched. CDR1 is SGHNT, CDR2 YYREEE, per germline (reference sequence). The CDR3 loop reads CASSLPSGYEQYF. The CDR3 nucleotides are TGTGCCAGCAGCTTGCCTAGCGGCTACGAGCAGTACTTC.

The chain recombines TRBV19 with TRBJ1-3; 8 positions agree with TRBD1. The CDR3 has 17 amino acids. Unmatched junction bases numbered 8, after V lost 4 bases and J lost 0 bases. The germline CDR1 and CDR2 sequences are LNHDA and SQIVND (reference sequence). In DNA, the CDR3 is TGTGCCAGTAGTAGGAAACAGGGGGACTACTCTGGAAACACCATATATTTT. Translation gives CASSRKQGDYSGNTIYF. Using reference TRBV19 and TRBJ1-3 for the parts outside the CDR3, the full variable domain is DGGITQSPKYLFRKEGQNVTLSCEQNLNHDAMYWYRQDPGQGLRLIYYSQIVNDFQKGDIAEGYSVSREKKESFPLTVTSAQKNPTAFYLCASSRKQGDYSGNTIYFGEGSWLTVV.

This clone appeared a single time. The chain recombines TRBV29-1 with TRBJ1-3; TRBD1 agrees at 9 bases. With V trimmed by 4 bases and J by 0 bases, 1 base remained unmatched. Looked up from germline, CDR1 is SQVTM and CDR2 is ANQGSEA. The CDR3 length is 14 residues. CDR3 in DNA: TGCAGCGTTGGGGGACAGGGCTCTGGAAACACCATATATTTT. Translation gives CSVGGQGSGNTIYF.

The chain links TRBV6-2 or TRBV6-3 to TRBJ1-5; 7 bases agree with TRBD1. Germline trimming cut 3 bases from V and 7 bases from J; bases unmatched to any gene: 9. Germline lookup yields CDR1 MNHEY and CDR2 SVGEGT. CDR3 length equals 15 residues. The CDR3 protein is CASSYQGRTGQPQHF. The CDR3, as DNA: TGTGCCAGCAGTTATCAGGGACGGACAGGACAGCCCCAGCATTTT.

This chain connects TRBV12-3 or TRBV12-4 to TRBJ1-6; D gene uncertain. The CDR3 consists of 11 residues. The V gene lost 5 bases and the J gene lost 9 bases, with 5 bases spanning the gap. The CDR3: CASSHSSPLHF. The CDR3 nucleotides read TGTGCCAGCAGTCATAGTTCACCCCTCCACTTT.

The CDR3 region has the DNA TGTGCCAGCAGGGCTGGCGGGACGGGGTTGTACGAGCAGTACTTC. It encodes CASRAGGTGLYEQYF. The genes are TRBV27 and TRBJ2-7; D is perhaps TRBD2 (6 bases). In germline, CDR1 is MNHEY, CDR2 SMNVEV (reference sequence). This CDR3 spans 15 amino acids. With 6 bases removed from V and 4 bases from J, the gap between germline ends came to 19 bases.

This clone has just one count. The CDR3 spells CASSASTDTQYF. CDR3 nucleotides: TGCGCCAGCAGTGCTAGCACAGATACGCAGTATTTT. The chain combines TRBV10-1 with TRBJ2-3; D gene uncertain. CDR1 is WNHNN, CDR2 SYGVQD, per germline (reference sequence). V was clipped by 4 bases and J by 0 bases, with 2 bases between them. The CDR3 runs 12 residues.

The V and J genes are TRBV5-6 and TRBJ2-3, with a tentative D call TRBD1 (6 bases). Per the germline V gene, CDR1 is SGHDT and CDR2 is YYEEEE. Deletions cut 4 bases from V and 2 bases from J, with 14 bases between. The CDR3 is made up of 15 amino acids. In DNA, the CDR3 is TGTGCCAGCAGCCACCCCACAGGGCCCACAGATACGCAGTATTTT. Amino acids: CASSHPTGPTDTQYF.

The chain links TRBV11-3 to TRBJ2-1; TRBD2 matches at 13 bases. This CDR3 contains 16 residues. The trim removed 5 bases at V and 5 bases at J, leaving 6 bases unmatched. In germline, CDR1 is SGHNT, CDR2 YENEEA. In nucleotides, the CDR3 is TGTGCCAGCAGCCCCAAGACTAGCGGGGGGCACAATGAGCAGTTCTTC. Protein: CASSPKTSGGHNEQFF.

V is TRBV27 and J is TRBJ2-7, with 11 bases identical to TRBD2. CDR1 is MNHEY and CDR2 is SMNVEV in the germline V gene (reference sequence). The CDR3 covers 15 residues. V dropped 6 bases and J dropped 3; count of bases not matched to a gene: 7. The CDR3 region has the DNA TGTGCCAGCAGCCCTCTAGCGGGAGGTATCTACGAGCAGTACTTC. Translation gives CASSPLAGGIYEQYF.

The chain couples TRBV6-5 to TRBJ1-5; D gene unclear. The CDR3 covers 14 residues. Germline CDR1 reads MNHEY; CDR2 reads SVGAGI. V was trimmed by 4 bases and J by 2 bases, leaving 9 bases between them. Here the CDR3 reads CASSSLGGNQPQHF. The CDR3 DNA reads TGTGCCAGCAGTTCACTTGGAGGCAATCAGCCCCAGCATTTT.

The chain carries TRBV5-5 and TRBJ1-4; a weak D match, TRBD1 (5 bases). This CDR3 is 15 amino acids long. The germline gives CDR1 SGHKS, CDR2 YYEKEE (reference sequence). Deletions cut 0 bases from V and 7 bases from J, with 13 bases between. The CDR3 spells CASSLEGAFGEKLFF. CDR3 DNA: TGTGCCAGCAGCTTGGAAGGGGCCTTCGGTGAAAAACTGTTTTTT.

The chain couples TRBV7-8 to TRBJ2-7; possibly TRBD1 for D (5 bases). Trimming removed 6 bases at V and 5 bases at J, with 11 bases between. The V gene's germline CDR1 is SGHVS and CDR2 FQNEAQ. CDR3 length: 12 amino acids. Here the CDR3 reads CASSRARDEQYF. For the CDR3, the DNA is TGTGCCAGCAGTCGGGCCAGGGACGAGCAGTACTTC.

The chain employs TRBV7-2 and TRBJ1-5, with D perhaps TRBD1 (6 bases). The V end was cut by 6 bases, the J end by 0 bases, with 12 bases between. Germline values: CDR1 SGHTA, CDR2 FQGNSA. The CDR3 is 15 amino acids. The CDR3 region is CASRYDRYSNQPQHF. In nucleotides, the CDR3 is TGTGCCAGCAGATACGACAGGTATAGCAATCAGCCCCAGCATTTT. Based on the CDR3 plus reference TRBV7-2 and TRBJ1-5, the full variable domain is GAGVSQSPSNKVTEKGKDVELRCDPISGHTALYWYRQSLGQGLEFLIYFQGNSAPDKSGLPSDRFSAERTGGSVSTLTIQRTQQEDSAVYLCASRYDRYSNQPQHFGDGTRLSIL.

The CDR3 DNA follows: TGTGCCAGCAGTTTACAGGGAAGGGGGGGGCAGTTCTTC. Its translation is CASSLQGRGGQFF. The rearrangement links TRBV28 to TRBJ2-1; D is possibly TRBD2 (7 bases). Germline V gene lookup returns CDR1 MDHEN and CDR2 SYDVKM. This CDR3 is built from 13 residues. V was trimmed by 2 bases and J by 12 bases, leaving 14 bases between them.

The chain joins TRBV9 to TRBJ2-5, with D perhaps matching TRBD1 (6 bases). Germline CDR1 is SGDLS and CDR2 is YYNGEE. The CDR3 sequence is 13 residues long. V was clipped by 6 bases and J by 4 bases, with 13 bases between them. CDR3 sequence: CASNRAGGETQYF. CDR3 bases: TGTGCCAGCAACAGGGCTGGGGGAGAGACCCAGTACTTC.

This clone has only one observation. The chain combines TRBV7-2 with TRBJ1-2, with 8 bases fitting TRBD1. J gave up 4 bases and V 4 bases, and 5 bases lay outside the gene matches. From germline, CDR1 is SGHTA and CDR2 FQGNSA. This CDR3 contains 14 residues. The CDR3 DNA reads TGTGCCAGCAGCTCCGGACAGGGAAGCTATGGCTACACCTTC. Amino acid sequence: CASSSGQGSYGYTF.